This paragraph covers one T cell receptor beta chain sequence. Antigen: not known. The sample is drawn from a study of OX40 agonist ivuxolimab in advanced cancers. As for the study in general: The patients got ivuxolimab, which is an agonistic anti-OX40 (CD134) antibody. Participants, around 80% male, averaged roughly 60 years of age, ranging from roughly 23 to 80.

The study's findings and limits: Among T cells, CD8+ cells averaged more expanded clones than CD4+ cells.

The V and J ends lost 6 bases and 0 bases respectively, with 6 bases between them. This CDR3 has 13 amino acids. Germline V gives CDR1 MNHEY, CDR2 SVGAGI. Profiling relied on immunoSEQ multiplex PCR, and the TCRdb table lists in-frame clones only, not all of them. The data show some 50,000 clones, about 86% seen once. This receptor was taken from an adult with an advanced solid tumor such as melanoma, head and neck, liver or kidney cancer. Sequences were derived from CD4+ or CD8+ T cells sorted from blood, sampled in a trial of the OX40 agonist ivuxolimab. The chain couples TRBV6-5 to TRBJ1-3; no reliable D call. CDR3 DNA: TGTGCCAGCAGCGTCCGCTCTGGAAACACCATATATTTT. Translating gives CASSVRSGNTIYF.